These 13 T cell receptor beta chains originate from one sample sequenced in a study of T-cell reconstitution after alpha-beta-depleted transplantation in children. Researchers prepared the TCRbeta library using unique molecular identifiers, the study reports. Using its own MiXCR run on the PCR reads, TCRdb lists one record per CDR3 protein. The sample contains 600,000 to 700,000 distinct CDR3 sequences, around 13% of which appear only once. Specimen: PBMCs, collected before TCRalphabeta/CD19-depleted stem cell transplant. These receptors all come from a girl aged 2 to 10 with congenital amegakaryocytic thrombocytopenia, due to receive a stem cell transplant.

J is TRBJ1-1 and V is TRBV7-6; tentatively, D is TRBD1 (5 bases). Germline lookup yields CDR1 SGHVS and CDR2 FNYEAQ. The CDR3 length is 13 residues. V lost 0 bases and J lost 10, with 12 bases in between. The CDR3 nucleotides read TGTGCCAGCAGCTTAGCCCCAGGGATGCGAGCTTTCTTT. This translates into CASSLAPGMRAFF. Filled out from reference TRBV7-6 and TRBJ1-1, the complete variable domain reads GAGVSQSPRYKVTKRGQDVALRCDPISGHVSLYWYRQALGQGPEFLTYFNYEAQQDKSGLPNDRFSAERPEGSISTLTIQRTEQRDSAMYRCASSLAPGMRAFFGQGTRLTVV.

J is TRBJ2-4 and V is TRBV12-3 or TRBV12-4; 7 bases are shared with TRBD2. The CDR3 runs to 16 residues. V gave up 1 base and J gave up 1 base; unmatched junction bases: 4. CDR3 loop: CASSLEGREAKNIQYF. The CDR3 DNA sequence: TGTGCCAGCAGTTTAGAGGGGCGGGAGGCCAAAAACATTCAGTACTTC.

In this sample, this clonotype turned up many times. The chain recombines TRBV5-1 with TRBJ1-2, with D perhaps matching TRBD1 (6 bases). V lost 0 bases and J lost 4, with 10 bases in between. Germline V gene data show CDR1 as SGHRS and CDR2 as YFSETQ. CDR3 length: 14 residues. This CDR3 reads CASSLGTAIYGYTF. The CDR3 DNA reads TGCGCCAGCAGCTTGGGGACAGCAATCTATGGCTACACCTTC.

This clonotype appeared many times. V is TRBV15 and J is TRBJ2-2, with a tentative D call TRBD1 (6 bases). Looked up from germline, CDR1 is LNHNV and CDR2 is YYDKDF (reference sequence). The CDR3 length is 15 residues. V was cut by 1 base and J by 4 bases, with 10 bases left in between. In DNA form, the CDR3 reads TGTGCCACCAGCAGAGTAGGGGGAACCACCGGGGAGCTGTTTTTT. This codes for CATSRVGGTTGELFF. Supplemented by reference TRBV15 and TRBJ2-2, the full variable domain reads DAMVIQNPRYQVTQFGKPVTLSCSQTLNHNVMYWYQQKSSQAPKLLFHYYDKDFNNEADTPDNFQSRRPNTSFCFLDIRSPGLGDTAMYLCATSRVGGTTGELFFGEGSRLTVL.

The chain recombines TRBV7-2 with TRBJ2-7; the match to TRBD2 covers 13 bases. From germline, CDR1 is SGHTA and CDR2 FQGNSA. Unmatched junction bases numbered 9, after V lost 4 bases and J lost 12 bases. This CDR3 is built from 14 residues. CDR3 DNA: TGTGCCAGCAGCTCCCCGGGACTAGCGGGATCGTGGTACTTC. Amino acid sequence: CASSSPGLAGSWYF. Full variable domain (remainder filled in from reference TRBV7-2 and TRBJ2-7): GAGVSQSPSNKVTEKGKDVELRCDPISGHTALYWYRQSLGQGLEFLIYFQGNSAPDKSGLPSDRFSAERTGGSVSTLTIQRTQQEDSAVYLCASSSPGLAGSWYFGPGTRLTVT.

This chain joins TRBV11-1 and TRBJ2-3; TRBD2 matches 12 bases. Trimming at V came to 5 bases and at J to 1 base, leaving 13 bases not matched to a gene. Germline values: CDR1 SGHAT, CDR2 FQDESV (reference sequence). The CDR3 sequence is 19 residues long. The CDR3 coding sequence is TGTGCCAGCAGCCCGGGACTAGCGGGCCCCTCCCTAGGCACAGATACGCAGTATTTT. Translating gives CASSPGLAGPSLGTDTQYF.

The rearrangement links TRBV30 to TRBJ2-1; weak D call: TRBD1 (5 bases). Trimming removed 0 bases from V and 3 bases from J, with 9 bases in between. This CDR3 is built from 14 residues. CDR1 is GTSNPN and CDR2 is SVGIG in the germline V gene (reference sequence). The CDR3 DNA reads TGTGCCTGGAGTGTACAGGTACTCTACAATGAGCAGTTCTTC. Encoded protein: CAWSVQVLYNEQFF. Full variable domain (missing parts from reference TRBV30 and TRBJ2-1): SQTIHQWPATLVQPVGSPLSLECTVEGTSNPNLYWYRQAAGRGLQLLFYSVGIGQISSEVPQNLSASRPQDRQFILSSKKLLLSDSGFYLCAWSVQVLYNEQFFGPGTRLTVL.

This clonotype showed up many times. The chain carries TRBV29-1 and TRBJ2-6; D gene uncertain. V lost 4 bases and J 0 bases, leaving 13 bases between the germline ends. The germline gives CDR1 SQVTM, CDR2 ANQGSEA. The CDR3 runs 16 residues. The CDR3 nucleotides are TGCAGCGTTGTAAAGGAACTCCGCTCTGGGGCCAACGTCCTGACTTTC. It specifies CSVVKELRSGANVLTF.

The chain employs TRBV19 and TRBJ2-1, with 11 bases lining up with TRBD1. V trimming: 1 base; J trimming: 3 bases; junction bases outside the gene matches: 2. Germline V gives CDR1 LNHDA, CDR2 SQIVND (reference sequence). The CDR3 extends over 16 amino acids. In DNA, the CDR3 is TGTGCCAGTAGTATAGTTGGGACAGGGGGCTACAATGAGCAGTTCTTC. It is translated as CASSIVGTGGYNEQFF.

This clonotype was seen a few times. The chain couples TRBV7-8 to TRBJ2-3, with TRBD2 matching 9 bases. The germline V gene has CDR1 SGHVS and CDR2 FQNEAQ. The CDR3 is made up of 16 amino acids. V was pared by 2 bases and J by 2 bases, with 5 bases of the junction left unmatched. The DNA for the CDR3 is TGTGCCAGCAGCTTACCGGCGGGAGGGGACACAGATACGCAGTATTTT. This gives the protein CASSLPAGGDTDTQYF. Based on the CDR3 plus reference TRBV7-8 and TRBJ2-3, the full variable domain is GAGVSQSPRYKVAKRGQDVALRCDPISGHVSLFWYQQALGQGPEFLTYFQNEAQLDKSGLPSDRFFAERPEGSVSTLKIQRTQQEDSAVYLCASSLPAGGDTDTQYFGPGTRLTVL.

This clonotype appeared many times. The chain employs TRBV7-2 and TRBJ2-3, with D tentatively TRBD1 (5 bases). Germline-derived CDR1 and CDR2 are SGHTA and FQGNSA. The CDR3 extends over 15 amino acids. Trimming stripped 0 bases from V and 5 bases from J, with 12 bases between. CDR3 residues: CASSLAGATGDTQYF. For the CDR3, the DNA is TGTGCCAGCAGCTTAGCAGGGGCCACTGGAGATACGCAGTATTTT. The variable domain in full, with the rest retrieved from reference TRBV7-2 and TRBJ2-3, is GAGVSQSPSNKVTEKGKDVELRCDPISGHTALYWYRQSLGQGLEFLIYFQGNSAPDKSGLPSDRFSAERTGGSVSTLTIQRTQQEDSAVYLCASSLAGATGDTQYFGPGTRLTVL.

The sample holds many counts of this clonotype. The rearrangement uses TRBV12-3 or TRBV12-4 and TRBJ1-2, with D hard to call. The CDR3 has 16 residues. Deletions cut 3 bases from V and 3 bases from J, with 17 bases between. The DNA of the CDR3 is TGTGCCAGCAGTTTTCCTTTGTCAGATTCTCACTATGGCTACACCTTC. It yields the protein CASSFPLSDSHYGYTF.

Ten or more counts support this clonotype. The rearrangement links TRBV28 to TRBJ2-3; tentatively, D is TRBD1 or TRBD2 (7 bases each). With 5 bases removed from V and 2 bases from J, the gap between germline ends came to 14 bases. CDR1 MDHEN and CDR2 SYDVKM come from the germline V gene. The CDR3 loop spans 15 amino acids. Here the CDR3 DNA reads TGTGCCAGCAGTCCCCAGGGGGGGTCCACAGATACGCAGTATTTT. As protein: CASSPQGGSTDTQYF.